The following is a TCR beta chain sequence with its context. As yet, its antigen is unknown. This sample is part of a study of shared clonotypes between healthy human individuals. Study findings and constraints: Clonotype sharing among donors was thought likely to change with sequencing depth.

Deep-level settings were used for running the assay. Profiled with immunoSEQ multiplex PCR; TCRdb holds only in-frame clones, not every one. The sample shows fewer than 130,000 clones, approximately 65% of them seen only once. The TCR originated in a woman between 25 and 40 years old in good health. The sample was memory CD8+ T cells sorted from blood. Documented subset: CD45RO+ cells pooled with CCR7-negative TemRA cells.

DNA of the CDR3: TGTGCCAGCAGCGACACGGGGCCCTACGAGCAGTACTTC. Translated, it gives CASSDTGPYEQYF. The rearrangement links TRBV25-1 to TRBJ2-5; D may correspond to TRBD1 or TRBD2 (5 bases each). The J call is in doubt because the DNA end fits TRBJ2-7 better. Per the germline V gene, CDR1 is MGHDK and CDR2 is SYGVNS. There are 13 residues in the CDR3.